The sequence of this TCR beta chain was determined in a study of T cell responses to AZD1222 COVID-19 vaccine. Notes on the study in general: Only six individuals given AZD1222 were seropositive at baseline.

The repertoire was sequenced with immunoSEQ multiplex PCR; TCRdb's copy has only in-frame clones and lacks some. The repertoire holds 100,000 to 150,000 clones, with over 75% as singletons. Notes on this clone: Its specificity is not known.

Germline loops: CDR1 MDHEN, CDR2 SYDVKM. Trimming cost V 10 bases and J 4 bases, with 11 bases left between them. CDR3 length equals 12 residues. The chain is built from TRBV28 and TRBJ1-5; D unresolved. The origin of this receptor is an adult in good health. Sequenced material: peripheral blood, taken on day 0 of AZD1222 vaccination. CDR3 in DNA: TGTGCCACCAAGGGCGGAAATCAGCCCCAGCATTTT. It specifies CATKGGNQPQHF.